This passage covers 27 T cell receptor beta chains from one sample sequenced in a study of blood T cell repertoires in COVID-19. Profiled with immunoSEQ multiplex PCR; TCRdb holds only in-frame clones, not every one. The sample contains about 14,000 clones, roughly 80% of which appear only once. Sequencing was done on a sample of peripheral blood. All receptors come from a woman of 80 years or more with acute or convalescent COVID-19.

The chain links TRBV29-1 to TRBJ2-7; 8 bases are a match to TRBD1. The CDR3 contains 12 residues. After removal of 5 bases from V and 5 bases from J, the junction contained 5 bases not matched to a gene. CDR1 is SQVTM, CDR2 ANQGSEA, per germline. CDR3 DNA sequence: TGCAGCGTTAAATCAGGGGGCCACGAGCAGTACTTC. The encoded protein is CSVKSGGHEQYF.

The J gene is TRBJ1-1, the V gene TRBV27; TRBD1 might be the D (6 bases). Trimming took 6 bases from V and 2 from J, leaving 19 bases between them. CDR3 size: 16 residues. CDR1 is MNHEY and CDR2 is SMNVEV in the germline V gene (reference sequence). Here the CDR3 DNA reads TGTGCCAGCAGCACGTACAAAGGGACAATAAACACTGAAGCTTTCTTT. Translated: CASSTYKGTINTEAFF.

The J gene is TRBJ2-5, the V gene TRBV7-6; TRBD2 matches 7 bases. J gave up 4 bases and V 3 bases, and 8 bases lay outside the gene matches. CDR1 is SGHVS, CDR2 FNYEAQ, per germline. The CDR3 contains 15 residues. The chain's CDR3 is CASSFIQRGSETQYF. CDR3 bases: TGTGCCAGCAGCTTTATACAGCGGGGCTCAGAGACCCAGTACTTC.

The chain employs TRBV12-5 and TRBJ1-6; D ambiguous. There are 13 residues in the CDR3. Germline V gene data show CDR1 as LGHNT and CDR2 as FRNRAP. Trimming cost V 8 bases and J 0 bases, with 5 bases left between them. CDR3 coding DNA: TGTGCTAGTTTCTACTCCTATAATTCACCCCTCCACTTT. Protein sequence: CASFYSYNSPLHF. Looking up the rest from reference TRBV12-5 and TRBJ1-6 gives the full variable domain: DARVTQTPRHKVTEMGQEVTMRCQPILGHNTVFWYRQTMMQGLELLAYFRNRAPLDDSGMPKDRFSAEMPDATLATLKIQPSEPRDSAVYFCASFYSYNSPLHFGNGTRLTVT.

This chain joins TRBV7-2 and TRBJ1-1, with 9 bases lining up with TRBD1. V shed 4 bases and J 6 bases; nucleotides not matched to a gene: 9. The length of the CDR3 is 15 residues. Germline loops: CDR1 SGHTA, CDR2 FQGNSA. CDR3 protein: CASSYRQGVSAEAFF. The CDR3 DNA is TGTGCCAGCAGCTATAGACAGGGGGTTTCGGCTGAAGCTTTCTTT.

This rearrangement joins TRBV4-1 to TRBJ2-7, with TRBD2 matching 10 bases. The germline V gene encodes CDR1 MGHRA and CDR2 YSYEKL. V trimming: 0 bases; J trimming: 4 bases; junction bases outside the gene matches: 6. This CDR3 region has 16 residues. CDR3 DNA sequence: TGCGCCAGCAGCCAAGATCATGGGACTAGCGTTTACGAGCAGTACTTC. This sequence encodes CASSQDHGTSVYEQYF.

The CDR3: CASSGSGTAYNEQFF. Written as DNA, the CDR3 is TGTGCCAGCAGCGGGTCCGGGACAGCCTACAATGAGCAGTTCTTC. The gene calls are TRBV5-4 and TRBJ2-1; 7 bases align to TRBD1. The V segment lost 4 bases and the J segment 2 bases; nucleotides outside the gene matches: 6. The CDR3 extends over 15 amino acids. The germline CDR1 and CDR2 sequences are SGHNT and YYREEE (reference sequence).

The V call is TRBV19, the J call TRBJ1-2; 7 nucleotides line up with TRBD1. The CDR3 spans 15 residues. CDR1 and CDR2 from the germline V gene are LNHDA and SQIVND (reference sequence). After removal of 5 bases from V and 3 bases from J, the junction contained 9 bases not matched to a gene. The CDR3 sequence: CASSPDRLLDYGYTF. The DNA for the CDR3 is TGTGCCAGTAGTCCGGACAGGCTACTCGACTATGGCTACACCTTC. The full variable domain, completed using reference TRBV19 and TRBJ1-2, is DGGITQSPKYLFRKEGQNVTLSCEQNLNHDAMYWYRQDPGQGLRLIYYSQIVNDFQKGDIAEGYSVSREKKESFPLTVTSAQKNPTAFYLCASSPDRLLDYGYTFGSGTRLTVV.

This clone was observed once. The rearrangement joins TRBV14 to TRBJ1-1; D call uncertain. Per germline, CDR1 SGHDN and CDR2 FVKESK. Trimming left V 8 bases short and J 0 bases short, with 16 bases between. The CDR3 is made up of 15 amino acids. The CDR3 region has the DNA TGTGCCAGCTCCGAGCGGGAGGACGTGAACACTGAAGCTTTCTTT. Amino acid sequence: CASSEREDVNTEAFF. The whole variable domain, filled in from reference TRBV14 and TRBJ1-1, reads EAGVTQFPSHSVIEKGQTVTLRCDPISGHDNLYWYRRVMGKEIKFLLHFVKESKQDESGMPNNRFLAERTGGTYSTLKVQPAELEDSGVYFCASSEREDVNTEAFFGQGTRLTVV.

V is TRBV3-1 (or the pseudogene TRBV3-2) and J is TRBJ1-6; D call uncertain. This CDR3 has 20 amino acids. In germline, CDR1 is LGHDT, CDR2 YNNKEL (reference sequence). Trimming removed 1 base at V and 0 bases at J, with 19 bases between. This CDR3 is CASSQVLITGWSSYNSPLHF. The CDR3 nucleotides are TGTGCCAGCAGCCAAGTCCTTATTACTGGATGGAGCTCCTATAATTCACCCCTCCACTTT.

The genes are TRBV6-5 and TRBJ1-5, with TRBD1 as a possible D gene (6 bases). This CDR3 has 15 amino acids. V lost 6 bases, J lost 3 bases, and 15 bases lay in between. CDR1 MNHEY and CDR2 SVGAGI come from the germline V gene. The CDR3 loop is CASSRNRANNQPQHF. The CDR3 bases are TGTGCCAGCAGCCGAAACAGGGCTAACAATCAGCCCCAGCATTTT.

This chain connects TRBV7-9 to TRBJ2-1; D uncertain. CDR1 and CDR2 (germline): SEHNR, FQNEAQ (reference sequence). This CDR3 comprises 15 residues. V was cut by 5 bases and J by 0 bases, with 11 bases left in between. CDR3 loop: CASSPGRSSYNEQFF. The CDR3 nucleotides are TGTGCCAGCAGCCCCGGTCGGAGCTCCTACAATGAGCAGTTCTTC.

This chain connects TRBV3-1 (or the pseudogene TRBV3-2) to TRBJ2-7; D might be TRBD2 (7 bases). Germline CDR1 is LGHDT and CDR2 is YNNKEL (reference sequence). The CDR3 length is 14 residues. V was shortened by 5 bases and J by 7 bases, with 18 bases between the two germline ends. Here the CDR3 reads CASSVRGASWEQYF. The CDR3 nucleotides read TGTGCCAGCAGCGTCCGGGGGGCCTCGTGGGAGCAGTACTTC.

On this clone: The germline gene is not matched at one end of the junction; a read error may be the cause. The chain employs TRBV7-9 and TRBJ2-7; 11 bases line up with TRBD1. Looked up from germline, CDR1 is SEHNR and CDR2 is FQNEAQ (reference sequence). This CDR3 has 13 residues. CDR3 protein: CASSLAGQGVLHF. CDR3 bases: TGTGCCAGCAGCTTAGCGGGACAGGGGGTACTGCACTTC. Full variable domain (missing parts from reference TRBV7-9 and TRBJ2-7): DTGVSQNPRHKITKRGQNVTFRCDPISEHNRLYWYRQTLGQGPEFLTYFQNEAQLEKSRLLSDRFSAERPKGSFSTLEIQRTEQGDSAMYLCASSLAGQGVLHFGPGTRLTVT.

The chain employs TRBV28 and TRBJ1-2, with D uncertain. The V gene lost 8 bases and the J gene lost 8 bases, with 30 bases spanning the gap. CDR1 is MDHEN and CDR2 is SYDVKM in the germline V gene. CDR3 length: 17 residues. The CDR3 protein is CASLYSGLVPVSWGYTF. CDR3 bases: TGTGCCAGCCTCTATTCGGGTTTAGTCCCCGTTAGTTGGGGCTACACCTTC.

The chain links TRBV27 to TRBJ1-3; 7 bases are shared with TRBD1. Germline assignment: CDR1 MNHEY and CDR2 SMNVEV (reference sequence). The ends lost 6 bases at V and 0 bases at J; junction bases unmatched: 11. This CDR3 has 17 amino acids. The CDR3: CASSSRGRGSSGNTIYF. Here the CDR3 DNA reads TGTGCCAGCAGCTCGAGGGGGCGCGGAAGCTCTGGAAACACCATATATTTT.

V usage is TRBV5-1 and J usage is TRBJ2-2; the match to TRBD1 covers 9 bases. Germline CDR1 and CDR2: SGHRS and YFSETQ. This CDR3 has 15 amino acids. After removal of 4 bases from V and 5 bases from J, the junction contained 6 bases not matched to a gene. DNA for the CDR3: TGCGCCAGCAGCGACGGGACAGGGTATACCGGGGAGCTGTTTTTT. Translation: CASSDGTGYTGELFF.

The chain employs TRBV6-5 and TRBJ1-4; no firm D call. The germline V gene has CDR1 MNHEY and CDR2 SVGAGI. V was clipped by 5 bases and J by 10 bases, with 8 bases between them. The CDR3 covers 11 residues. CDR3 nucleotide sequence: TGTGCCAGCAGTAATAGTGGAAAACTGTTTTTT. Protein product: CASSNSGKLFF.

The CDR3 protein is CASSIGLAGGYNEQFF. In DNA form, the CDR3 reads TGCGCCAGCAGCATCGGACTAGCGGGCGGTTACAATGAGCAGTTCTTC. The V gene is TRBV5-1, the J gene TRBJ2-1; TRBD2 aligns across 11 bases. The V segment lost 4 bases and the J segment 4 bases; nucleotides outside the gene matches: 7. This CDR3 spans 16 amino acids. CDR1 SGHRS and CDR2 YFSETQ come from the germline V gene.

This clone is deemed medium-sized. The J gene is TRBJ2-5, the V gene TRBV5-1, with TRBD1 as a possible D gene (6 bases). Germline V gene lookup returns CDR1 SGHRS and CDR2 YFSETQ. The CDR3 sequence is 14 residues long. V lost 6 bases and J lost 4, with 16 bases in between. CDR3 coding DNA: TGCGCCAGCAACCAAGTAACAGGGAGAGAGACCCAGTACTTC. This encodes CASNQVTGRETQYF. Full variable domain (rest looked up from reference TRBV5-1 and TRBJ2-5): KAGVTQTPRYLIKTRGQQVTLSCSPISGHRSVSWYQQTPGQGLQFLFEYFSETQRNKGNFPGRFSGRQFSNSRSEMNVSTLELGDSALYLCASNQVTGRETQYFGPGTRLLVL.

This clone has only a few counts. The V gene is TRBV7-9, the J gene TRBJ1-6, with D unclear. Between the trimmed V and J ends, which lost 4 bases and 8 bases, there was a span of 12 bases. Germline loops: CDR1 SEHNR, CDR2 FQNEAQ (reference sequence). CDR3 length: 14 residues. The CDR3 sequence is CASSSRWRDSPLHF. CDR3 nucleotides: TGTGCCAGCAGCTCACGATGGAGGGATTCACCCCTCCACTTT.

CDR3 in amino acids: CASSPAASGTGNTIYF. The CDR3 nucleotides read TGCGCCAGCAGCCCCGCTGCCTCAGGCACTGGAAACACCATATATTTT. The chain carries TRBV5-1 and TRBJ1-3; D gene ambiguous. The CDR3 spans 16 residues. Germline loops: CDR1 SGHRS, CDR2 YFSETQ. Trimming removed 4 bases at V and 2 bases at J, with 16 bases between.

V is TRBV11-2 and J is TRBJ2-5; no clear D. Germline CDR1 and CDR2: SGHAT and FQNNGV. V lost 1 base to trimming and J lost 5 bases, with 8 bases between them. The CDR3 is 13 amino acids. The DNA of the CDR3 is TGTGCCAGCAGCTTAGGCTGGGCGGAGACCCAGTACTTC. Translation: CASSLGWAETQYF.

The genes are TRBV7-9 and TRBJ1-2, with 8 bases that match TRBD1. Germline V lookup: CDR1 SEHNR, CDR2 FQNEAQ (reference sequence). V was clipped by 0 bases and J by 8 bases; unmatched bases: 5. The CDR3 is 14 residues long. DNA for the CDR3: TGTGCCAGCAGCTTAGCTGCAGGGGGCCAAGGCTACACCTTC. Its translation: CASSLAAGGQGYTF.

In its sample, this clone was seen a few times. The rearrangement links TRBV2 to TRBJ1-3; unclear D gene. The V gene lost 5 bases and the J gene lost 1 base, with 12 bases spanning the gap. The CDR3 extends over 15 amino acids. The germline V gene has CDR1 SNHLY and CDR2 FYNNEI. The CDR3, as DNA: TGTGCCAGCAGTACCCGGGAGGGATCTGGAAACACCATATATTTT. This gives the protein CASSTREGSGNTIYF.

The CDR3 sequence: CASTAGVSEAFF. In DNA form, the CDR3 reads TGTGCCAGCACCGCAGGGGTTTCTGAAGCTTTCTTT. The V call is TRBV18, the J call TRBJ1-1, with a tentative D call TRBD1 (6 bases). CDR1 and CDR2 (germline): KGHSH, LQKENI. The length of the CDR3 is 12 residues. V was pared by 8 bases and J by 6 bases, with 13 bases between.

There are a few counts of this clone. The chain recombines TRBV5-1 with TRBJ1-4, with no clear D. V lost 3 bases and J lost 2, with 17 bases in between. This CDR3 comprises 17 residues. CDR1 is SGHRS and CDR2 is YFSETQ in the germline V gene. The CDR3 region is CASSSMARRATNEKLFF. CDR3 bases: TGCGCCAGCAGCTCGATGGCTAGGCGAGCGACTAATGAAAAACTGTTTTTT.